This entry lists 14 T cell receptor beta chains sequenced from one sample in a study of shared clonotypes between healthy human individuals. Produced via immunoSEQ multiplex PCR; TCRdb's table is partial and in-frame only. The data show about 2.3 million clones, around 90% seen once. The sequenced sample consisted of naive CD4+ T cells from PBMCs. The subset is: CD45RA+ positively selected. Receptor source: a man between 18 and 35 years old in good health. Some clones in this sample may be carry-over from other donors' samples.

The chain uses TRBV5-1 and TRBJ2-3, with D possibly being TRBD1 or TRBD2 (6 bases each). Germline V gene sequence: CDR1 SGHRS, CDR2 YFSETQ. This CDR3 is built from 14 residues. V was trimmed by 4 bases and J by 5 bases, leaving 14 bases between them. In DNA, the CDR3 is TGCGCCAGCAGCCGGGACAAAGCGGGAGATACGCAGTATTTT. It translates to CASSRDKAGDTQYF.

This clone was observed a single time. Here the CDR3 reads CASSFKGVKTYEQYF. In nucleotides, the CDR3 is TGTGCCAGCAGCTTTAAAGGGGTAAAGACCTACGAGCAGTACTTC. V is TRBV5-6 and J is TRBJ2-7, with a weak D call TRBD1 (5 bases). Germline loops: CDR1 SGHDT, CDR2 YYEEEE. V was shortened by 2 bases and J by 2 bases, with 14 bases between the two germline ends. The CDR3 has 15 residues.

This chain uses TRBV5-1 with TRBJ1-1, with 9 bases lining up with TRBD1. The ends lost 2 bases at V and 11 bases at J; junction bases unmatched: 10. CDR1 is SGHRS, CDR2 YFSETQ, per germline. This CDR3 contains 14 residues. CDR3 in amino acids: CASSFSQGTGNAFF. CDR3 in DNA: TGCGCCAGCAGCTTTTCCCAGGGGACAGGGAATGCTTTCTTT.

The gene calls are TRBV28 and TRBJ1-5; D is perhaps TRBD1 (6 bases). With 5 bases removed from V and 0 bases from J, the gap between germline ends came to 14 bases. In germline, CDR1 is MDHEN, CDR2 SYDVKM. The CDR3 has 16 amino acids. Written as DNA, the CDR3 is TGTGCCAGCAGTGCATGGACAGACTATAGCAATCAGCCCCAGCATTTT. Protein: CASSAWTDYSNQPQHF.

The gene calls are TRBV18 and TRBJ2-7, with 9 bases identical to TRBD2. The germline V gene has CDR1 KGHSH and CDR2 LQKENI. V shed 6 bases and J 4 bases; nucleotides not matched to a gene: 13. The CDR3 contains 16 residues. CDR3 sequence: CASSTGGSGSTYEQYF. CDR3 nucleotide sequence: TGTGCCAGCTCCACCGGCGGTAGCGGGAGTACATACGAGCAGTACTTC.

The chain joins TRBV7-6 to TRBJ1-2; maybe TRBD1 (5 bases). CDR1 is SGHVS, CDR2 FNYEAQ, per germline. The V gene lost 5 bases and the J gene lost 8 bases, with 21 bases spanning the gap. There are 15 residues in the CDR3. CDR3 in DNA: TGTGCCAGCAGCATGAGCCAGACCGGGACCGGCGGCTACACCTTC. Translated: CASSMSQTGTGGYTF.

This clone was counted between two and nine times. The same CDR3 can be traced to other DNA sequences in this sample. The chain carries TRBV7-3 and TRBJ1-1, with TRBD1 as a possible D gene (5 bases). V was trimmed by 5 bases and J by 1 base, leaving 8 bases between them. The CDR3 has 13 amino acids. CDR1 SGHTA and CDR2 FQGTGA come from the germline V gene. In DNA form, the CDR3 reads TGTGCCAGCAGCAGCACAGGGAACACTGAAGCTTTCTTT. This codes for CASSSTGNTEAFF. Based on the CDR3 plus reference TRBV7-3 and TRBJ1-1, the full variable domain is GAGVSQTPSNKVTEKGKYVELRCDPISGHTALYWYRQSLGQGPEFLIYFQGTGAADDSGLPNDRFFAVRPEGSVSTLKIQRTERGDSAVYLCASSSTGNTEAFFGQGTRLTVV.

The rearrangement joins TRBV18 to TRBJ1-1; 10 bases are a match to TRBD1. The CDR3 is 16 residues long. V lost 1 base, J lost 3 bases, and 5 bases stayed unmatched. Germline CDR1 KGHSH, CDR2 LQKENI. CDR3 region: CASSPRRQGADTEAFF. For the CDR3, the DNA is TGTGCCAGCTCACCACGCCGACAGGGGGCCGACACTGAAGCTTTCTTT.

J is TRBJ1-1 and V is TRBV19; tentative D call: TRBD1 (6 bases). The CDR3 runs to 15 residues. Trimming shortened V by 9 bases and J by 5 bases, and 22 bases separated the two germline ends. Germline V gives CDR1 LNHDA, CDR2 SQIVND (reference sequence). CDR3 in DNA: TGTGCCAGCATACGGGACACCGGGGTGTGGACTGAAGCTTTCTTT. It yields the protein CASIRDTGVWTEAFF.

The chain joins TRBV28 to TRBJ2-3, with D tentatively TRBD2 (5 bases). The CDR3 is made up of 14 amino acids. In germline, CDR1 is MDHEN, CDR2 SYDVKM. V dropped 3 bases and J dropped 6 bases, with 13 bases sitting between them. This CDR3 is CASSLGSVRDTQYF. Here the CDR3 DNA reads TGTGCCAGCAGTTTGGGTAGCGTAAGGGATACGCAGTATTTT. Combining the CDR3 with reference TRBV28 and TRBJ2-3 gives the whole variable domain DVKVTQSSRYLVKRTGEKVFLECVQDMDHENMFWYRQDPGLGLRLIYFSYDVKMKEKGDIPEGYSVSREKKERFSLILESASTNQTSMYLCASSLGSVRDTQYFGPGTRLTVL.

V and J are TRBV4-2 and TRBJ2-1, with TRBD2 matching over 11 bases. Losses at the gene ends were 0 bases for V and 11 bases for J; bases not matched to a gene: 12. This CDR3 contains 17 residues. Germline lookup yields CDR1 LGHNA and CDR2 YNFKEQ. CDR3 in amino acids: CASSQDLGTSGGWKQFF. The CDR3 DNA follows: TGTGCCAGCAGCCAAGATCTTGGAACTAGCGGGGGATGGAAGCAGTTCTTC.

The V and J genes are TRBV18 and TRBJ1-2; D possibly corresponds to TRBD1 (5 bases). Trimming left V 5 bases short and J 4 bases short, with 17 bases between. The CDR3 extends over 15 amino acids. Germline CDR1 and CDR2: KGHSH and LQKENI. This chain's CDR3 is CASSAKRDRFYGYTF. In nucleotides, the CDR3 is TGTGCCAGCTCAGCGAAAAGGGACCGCTTCTATGGCTACACCTTC.

A word on this clone: Other nucleotide sequences from this sample produce the same CDR3. V usage is TRBV29-1 and J usage is TRBJ1-2, with 11 bases that match TRBD1. Unmatched junction bases numbered 8, after V lost 3 bases and J lost 8 bases. The CDR3 contains 14 residues. The germline V gene encodes CDR1 SQVTM and CDR2 ANQGSEA. CDR3 sequence reads: CSVDYGTGGRGYTF. Written as DNA, the CDR3 is TGCAGCGTTGATTATGGGACAGGGGGTCGGGGCTACACCTTC.

V usage is TRBV15 and J usage is TRBJ2-3; the D gene is possibly TRBD1 (6 bases). The length of the CDR3 is 15 residues. CDR1 and CDR2 from the germline V gene are LNHNV and YYDKDF (reference sequence). The ends were cut back, 7 bases at V and 4 bases at J, with 18 bases in the middle. Here the CDR3 reads CATTKIGKGADTQYF. CDR3 bases: TGTGCCACCACCAAGATAGGGAAGGGGGCAGATACGCAGTATTTT.